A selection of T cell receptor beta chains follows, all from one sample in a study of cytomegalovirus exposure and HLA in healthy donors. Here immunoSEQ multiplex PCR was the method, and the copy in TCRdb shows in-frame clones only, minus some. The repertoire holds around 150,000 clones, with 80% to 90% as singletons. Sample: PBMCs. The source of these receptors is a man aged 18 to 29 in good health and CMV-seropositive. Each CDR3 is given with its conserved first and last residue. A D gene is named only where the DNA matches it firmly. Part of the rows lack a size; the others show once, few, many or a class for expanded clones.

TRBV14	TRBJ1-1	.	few	CASSQAAGGNTEAFF	TGTGCCAGCAGCCAAGCGGCGGGGGGGAACACTGAAGCTTTCTTT
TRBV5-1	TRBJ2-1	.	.	CASRLGGGDNEQFF	TGCGCCAGCAGGCTCGGAGGGGGGGACAATGAGCAGTTCTTC
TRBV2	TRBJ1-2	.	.	CASRFTGSYGYTF	TGTGCCAGCAGATTTACAGGAAGCTATGGCTACACCTTC
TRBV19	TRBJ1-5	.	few	CASSWSGTAQPQHF	TGTGCCAGTAGTTGGTCAGGCACGGCTCAGCCCCAGCATTTT
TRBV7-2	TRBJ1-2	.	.	CASSSYKTAGYTF	TGTGCCAGCAGCTCTTATAAGACAGCAGGCTACACCTTC
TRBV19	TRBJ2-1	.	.	CASSRDSFNEQFF	TGTGCCAGTAGCCGGGACTCCTTCAATGAGCAGTTCTTC
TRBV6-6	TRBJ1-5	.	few	CASSPRDKNQPQHF	TGTGCCAGCAGTCCCCGGGACAAAAATCAGCCCCAGCATTTT
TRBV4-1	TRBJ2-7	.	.	CASSLTGPGSDEQYF	TGCGCCAGCAGCCTTACCGGGCCCGGGAGCGACGAGCAGTACTTC
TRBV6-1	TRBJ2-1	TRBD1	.	CASRGQVSSYNEQFF	TGTGCCAGCAGGGGACAGGTTAGCTCCTACAATGAGCAGTTCTTC
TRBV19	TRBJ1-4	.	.	CASTLGAGNEKLFF	TGTGCCAGTACCCTGGGGGCAGGTAATGAAAAACTGTTTTTT
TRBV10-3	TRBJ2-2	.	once	CAISEHRGRAGELFF	TGTGCCATCAGTGAACACAGGGGGAGGGCCGGGGAGCTGTTTTTT
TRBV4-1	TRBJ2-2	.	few	CASSPVAVYTGELFF	TGCGCCAGCAGCCCCGTAGCGGTGTACACCGGGGAGCTGTTTTTT
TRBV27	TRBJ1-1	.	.	CASSYLGGLNTEAFF	TGTGCCAGCAGCTACCTCGGGGGGCTGAACACTGAAGCTTTCTTT
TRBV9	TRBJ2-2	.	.	CASSSPEGTGELFF	TGTGCCAGCAGCTCGCCCGAGGGCACCGGGGAGCTGTTTTTT
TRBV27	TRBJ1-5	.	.	CASSFTESQPQHF	TGTGCCAGCAGTTTCACCGAGTCCCAGCCCCAGCATTTT
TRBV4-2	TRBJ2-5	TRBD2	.	CASSQERGGQETQYF	TGTGCCAGCAGCCAAGAGCGGGGGGGCCAAGAGACCCAGTACTTC
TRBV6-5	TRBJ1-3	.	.	CASSPRQRGNTIYF	TGTGCCAGCAGTCCCCGGCAGCGCGGAAACACCATATATTTT
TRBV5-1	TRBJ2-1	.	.	CASRGGSYNEQFF	TGCGCCAGCCGAGGGGGCTCCTACAATGAGCAGTTCTTC
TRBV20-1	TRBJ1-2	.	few	CSASFQLSYTF	TGCAGTGCTAGTTTCCAGTTAAGCTACACCTTC
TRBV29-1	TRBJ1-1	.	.	CSVRRRHTEAFF	TGCAGCGTCCGCAGGCGCCACACTGAAGCTTTCTTT
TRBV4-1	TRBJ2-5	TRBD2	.	CASSQDSLAGTTQETQYF	TGCGCCAGCAGCCAAGATAGCCTAGCGGGGACAACCCAAGAGACCCAGTACTTC
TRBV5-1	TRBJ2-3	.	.	CASSLAGIARTDTQYF	TGCGCCAGCAGCTTGGCCGGGATCGCCCGCACAGATACGCAGTATTTT
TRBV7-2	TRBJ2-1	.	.	CASSLLPSSYNEQFF	TGTGCCAGCAGCTTATTACCCAGCTCCTACAATGAGCAGTTCTTC
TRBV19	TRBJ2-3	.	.	CASSRDSLNADTQYF	TGTGCCAGTAGTAGGGACTCATTAAACGCAGATACGCAGTATTTT
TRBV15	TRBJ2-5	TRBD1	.	CATSGLGTDTQETQYF	TGTGCCACCAGCGGGTTAGGGACAGATACTCAAGAGACCCAGTACTTC
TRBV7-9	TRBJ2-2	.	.	CASSFQQANTGELFF	TGTGCCAGCAGCTTTCAACAGGCAAACACCGGGGAGCTGTTTTTT
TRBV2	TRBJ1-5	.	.	CASSDATRNQPQHF	TGTGCCAGCAGTGACGCGACGAGGAATCAGCCCCAGCATTTT
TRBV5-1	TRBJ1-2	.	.	CASSVDRDYGYTF	TGCGCCAGCAGCGTGGACAGAGACTATGGCTACACCTTC
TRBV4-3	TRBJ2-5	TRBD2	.	CASSQVGLAGGETQYF	TGCGCCAGCAGCCAAGTCGGACTAGCGGGTGGAGAGACCCAGTACTTC
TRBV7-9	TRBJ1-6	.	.	CASSLRKPSYNSPLHF	TGTGCCAGCAGCTTAAGAAAGCCGTCCTATAATTCACCCCTCCACTTT
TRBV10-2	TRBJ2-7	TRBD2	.	CASTTASGGNYEQYF	TGCGCCAGCACGACGGCTAGCGGGGGGAACTACGAGCAGTACTTC
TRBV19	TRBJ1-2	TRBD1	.	CASSPRTGSYGPYGYTF	TGTGCCAGTAGTCCGCGGACAGGGTCTTATGGCCCCTATGGCTACACCTTC
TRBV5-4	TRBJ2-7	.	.	CASSIQSFWGGGEEQYF	TGTGCCAGCAGCATCCAGAGTTTTTGGGGGGGCGGAGAAGAGCAGTACTTC
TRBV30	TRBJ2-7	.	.	CAWSVGYSYEQYF	TGTGCCTGGAGTGTCGGTTACTCCTACGAGCAGTACTTC
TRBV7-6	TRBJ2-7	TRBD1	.	CASSLATGQGYEQYF	TGTGCCAGCAGCTTAGCAACGGGACAGGGTTACGAGCAGTACTTC
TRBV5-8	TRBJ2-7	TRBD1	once	CASSSPGTASYEQYF	TGTGCCAGCAGCTCTCCCGGGACAGCCTCCTACGAGCAGTACTTC
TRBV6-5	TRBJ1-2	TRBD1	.	CASSYHRGPGNYGYTF	TGTGCCAGCAGTTACCACAGGGGGCCGGGTAACTATGGCTACACCTTC
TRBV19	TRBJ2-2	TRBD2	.	CASSDPGTSGGILTGELFF	TGTGCCAGTAGTGATCCCGGGACTAGCGGGGGGATTTTAACCGGGGAGCTGTTTTTT
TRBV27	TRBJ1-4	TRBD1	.	CASRRQGESEKLFF	TGTGCCAGCAGGAGACAGGGAGAAAGCGAAAAACTGTTTTTT
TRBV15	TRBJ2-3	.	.	CATSTYRDTQYF	TGTGCCACCAGCACGTACAGAGATACGCAGTATTTT